The T cell receptor (beta chain) described here comes from a study of T cell responses to AZD1222 COVID-19 vaccine. The J segment lost 2 bases and the V segment lost 3 bases, leaving 10 bases of the junction unmatched. CDR1 and CDR2 from the germline V gene are LGHNA and YSLEER. This CDR3 is built from 17 residues. Clones were read by immunoSEQ multiplex PCR, and TCRdb kept only the in-frame ones, dropping some. This sample has 150,000 to 190,000 clones, with 90% found just once. In the case of this clone: As yet, its antigen is unknown.

Study conclusions and caveats: There were mostly white British donors and more females than males, and clonal diversity was possibly underestimated. Baseline serology detected seropositivity in only a handful of AZD1222 recipients.

Material: peripheral blood, obtained on day 0 of AZD1222 vaccination. The chain recombines TRBV4-3 with TRBJ2-5; 9 bases align to TRBD1. The TCR comes from an adult in good health. The CDR3 DNA reads TGCGCCAGCAGCCATTCCTCGACAGGGGGGGCACAAGAGACCCAGTACTTC. It codes for CASSHSSTGGAQETQYF.